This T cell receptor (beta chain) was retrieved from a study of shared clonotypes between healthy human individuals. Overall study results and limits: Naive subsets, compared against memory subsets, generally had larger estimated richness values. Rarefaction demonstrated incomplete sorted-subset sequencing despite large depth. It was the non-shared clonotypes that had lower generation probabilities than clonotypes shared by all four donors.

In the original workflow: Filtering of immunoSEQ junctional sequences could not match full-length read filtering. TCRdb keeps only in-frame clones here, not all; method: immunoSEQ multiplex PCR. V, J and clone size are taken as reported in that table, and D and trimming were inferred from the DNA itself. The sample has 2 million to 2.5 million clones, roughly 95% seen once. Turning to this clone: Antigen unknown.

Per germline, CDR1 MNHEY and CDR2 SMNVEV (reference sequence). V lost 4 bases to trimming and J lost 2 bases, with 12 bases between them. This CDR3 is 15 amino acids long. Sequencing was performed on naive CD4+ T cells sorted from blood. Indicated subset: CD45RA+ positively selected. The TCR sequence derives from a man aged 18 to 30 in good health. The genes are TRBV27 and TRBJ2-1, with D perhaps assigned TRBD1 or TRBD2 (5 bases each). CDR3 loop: CASSWGSSTYNEQFF. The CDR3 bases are TGTGCCAGCAGTTGGGGGTCCTCTACCTACAATGAGCAGTTCTTC.